The sequence of this TCR beta chain was determined in a study of blood T cell repertoires in COVID-19. Study overall: For recovered donors of Cohort 3, there were two negative PCRs, clearance, or symptom resolution. Sites across the United States, Italy and Spain contributed samples from acute and convalescent COVID-19.

The germline V and J ends were trimmed by 4 bases and 1 base, with 14 bases remaining between them. Per the germline V gene, CDR1 is MNHEY and CDR2 is SMNVEV (reference sequence). CDR3 length: 16 amino acids. Cohort placement rested on clinical history that participants reported themselves. Study processing details: Nucleated cell counts were estimated from reference gene primer amplification. Sequencing used immunoSEQ multiplex PCR; TCRdb keeps in-frame clones, though not all of them. The V and J calls and the clone size are those of that table, but D and trimming were determined from the DNA. Of more than 300,000 clones in the sample, more than 75% were seen once.

The sequence was collected from a middle-aged man in a cohort exposed to, infected with or recovered from COVID-19 (not recorded which). Sequencing was carried out using PBMCs or T cells enriched from blood (not recorded which). The chain uses TRBV27 and TRBJ1-3; D may be TRBD1 (6 bases). This CDR3 reads CASSYSRDTSGNTIYF. Written as DNA, the CDR3 is TGTGCCAGCAGTTACTCCCGGGACACATCTGGAAACACCATATATTTT.